This TCR beta chain appears in the sequencing data of a study of blood T cell repertoires in COVID-19. Participants came from 24 US areas, aged roughly 18 to 95 years. The data were produced by immunoSEQ multiplex PCR, yet TCRdb's version contains in-frame clones alone and is incomplete. The sample lists under 200,000 clones; about 80% were seen once. Germline trimming cut 5 bases from V and 6 bases from J; bases unmatched to any gene: 18. Germline CDR1 and CDR2: MDHEN and SYDVKM. This CDR3 has 18 residues. This TCR came from a woman in her 70s in a cohort exposed to, infected with or recovered from COVID-19 (not recorded which). Material: PBMCs or T cells enriched from blood (not recorded which). The J gene is TRBJ1-4, the V gene TRBV28; TRBD1 matches at 7 bases. CDR3 residues: CASSGVVDRVISDEKLFF. CDR3 DNA sequence: TGTGCCAGCAGTGGGGTGGTCGACAGGGTGATTAGTGATGAAAAACTGTTTTTT.